A single sample is the source of the 23 T cell receptor beta chains below, sequenced in a study of cytomegalovirus exposure and HLA in healthy donors. The PCR contained 60 Vbeta and 13 Jbeta primers. Sequencing used immunoSEQ multiplex PCR; TCRdb keeps in-frame clones, though not all of them. The repertoire holds about 160,000 clones, with 60% to 80% as singletons. The sequenced material came from PBMCs. The receptors come from a male donor in good health and CMV-seronegative.

This CDR3 reads CASSLRENTGELFF. CDR3 DNA sequence: TGCGCCAGCAGCTTGAGGGAAAACACCGGGGAGCTGTTTTTT. This chain links TRBV4-1 with TRBJ2-2; D might be TRBD2 (5 bases). Between the trimmed V and J ends, which lost 5 bases and 2 bases, there was a span of 9 bases. The germline gives CDR1 MGHRA, CDR2 YSYEKL. The CDR3 consists of 14 residues.

This chain links TRBV28 with TRBJ2-7; 9 bases line up with TRBD1. Losses at the gene ends were 5 bases for V and 4 bases for J; bases not matched to a gene: 6. The CDR3 contains 14 residues. CDR1 is MDHEN, CDR2 SYDVKM, per germline. The CDR3 DNA sequence: TGTGCCAGCAGTCCCGCCGGGACAGGGTACGAGCAGTACTTC. Encoded protein: CASSPAGTGYEQYF.

The rearrangement links TRBV19 to TRBJ1-4; 7 bases are shared with TRBD1. There are 14 residues in the CDR3. V lost 5 bases and J lost 8; bases outside the gene matches: 8. Germline V gives CDR1 LNHDA, CDR2 SQIVND (reference sequence). This CDR3 reads CASSEGASGEKLFF. The CDR3 region has the DNA TGTGCCAGTAGTGAGGGGGCTTCTGGAGAAAAACTGTTTTTT.

The CDR3 DNA is TGTGCCAGCGGGGGACAGGGGTTCAAGGAAACAGATACGCAGTATTTT. Its translation is CASGGQGFKETDTQYF. The chain recombines TRBV6-6 with TRBJ2-3, with 10 bases that match TRBD1. CDR3 length equals 16 residues. V lost 8 bases and J lost 3; bases outside the gene matches: 11. Germline V gives CDR1 MNHNY, CDR2 SVGAGI (reference sequence).

The V call is TRBV5-4, the J call TRBJ2-1; tentatively, D is TRBD2 (6 bases). Per germline, CDR1 SGHNT and CDR2 YYREEE (reference sequence). The V gene lost 3 bases and the J gene lost 6 bases, with 10 bases spanning the gap. The CDR3 extends over 13 amino acids. The CDR3 region has the DNA TGTGCCAGCAGCTACCCCGGGGGCAATGAGCAGTTCTTC. Its protein is CASSYPGGNEQFF.

The V call is TRBV7-2, the J call TRBJ1-1; D possibly corresponds to TRBD1 (6 bases). CDR1 is SGHTA and CDR2 is FQGNSA in the germline V gene. The V gene lost 1 base and the J gene lost 7 bases, with 22 bases spanning the gap. The CDR3 contains 17 residues. The CDR3 loop reads CASSLGSLVAKGGEAFF. The CDR3 DNA reads as TGTGCCAGCAGCTTAGGCTCTTTGGTCGCCAAAGGGGGTGAAGCTTTCTTT.

This chain joins TRBV2 and TRBJ1-2; possible D gene TRBD1, 6 bases. The V gene's germline CDR1 is SNHLY and CDR2 FYNNEI. V dropped 7 bases and J dropped 8 bases, with 23 bases sitting between them. The CDR3 is 15 residues long. The CDR3: CASTRGGAQFQGYTF. The CDR3 region has the DNA TGTGCCAGCACCCGGGGGGGGGCTCAGTTCCAGGGCTACACCTTC.

The chain combines TRBV18 with TRBJ1-1; 7 bases fit TRBD1. V lost 4 bases, J lost 4 bases, and 6 bases stayed unmatched. This CDR3 region has 14 residues. Germline loops: CDR1 KGHSH, CDR2 LQKENI. This CDR3 is CASSLRGAGTEAFF. The CDR3 DNA is TGTGCCAGCTCACTCAGGGGGGCGGGCACTGAAGCTTTCTTT.

The chain joins TRBV6-1 to TRBJ2-7, with D perhaps TRBD2 (6 bases). Germline loops: CDR1 MNHNS, CDR2 SASEGT. The CDR3 is 15 amino acids. V lost 3 bases and J 2 bases, leaving 14 bases between the germline ends. The CDR3, as DNA: TGTGCCAGCAGTGACGAGCGGATAGCGGCCTACGAGCAGTACTTC. The encoded protein is CASSDERIAAYEQYF.

The V gene is TRBV7-2, the J gene TRBJ2-5; no clear D gene. With the DNA end fitting TRBJ2-7 better, the J assignment may be wrong. From germline, CDR1 is SGHTA and CDR2 FQGNSA. The CDR3 has 15 residues. CDR3 in amino acids: CASSLVGPLSYEQYF. CDR3 nucleotides: TGTGCCAGCAGCTTAGTGGGCCCTCTCTCCTACGAGCAGTACTTC.

The chain recombines TRBV9 with TRBJ2-2; 9 bases map to TRBD1. The CDR3 spans 15 residues. Germline-derived CDR1 and CDR2 are SGDLS and YYNGEE. V trimming: 3 bases; J trimming: 7 bases; junction bases outside the gene matches: 7. The CDR3, as DNA: TGTGCCAGCAGCGACACAGGGGGCGCCGGCGGGGAGCTGTTTTTT. It yields the protein CASSDTGGAGGELFF.

The table lists this clone with a count of one. J is TRBJ2-7 and V is TRBV7-2; no definite D call. CDR3 length: 11 amino acids. The V gene lost 5 bases and the J gene lost 3 bases, with 5 bases spanning the gap. The germline V gene encodes CDR1 SGHTA and CDR2 FQGNSA. The CDR3 DNA sequence: TGTGCCAGCAGCACCTACTACGAGCAGTACTTC. Amino acid sequence: CASSTYYEQYF.

The V gene is TRBV6-6, the J gene TRBJ2-1; D remains unclear. The CDR3 covers 13 residues. Trimming pared 4 bases from V and 7 bases from J, leaving 11 bases between. Per the germline V gene, CDR1 is MNHNY and CDR2 is SVGAGI (reference sequence). CDR3 amino acids: CASSLASVNEQFF. The CDR3 region has the DNA TGTGCCAGCAGTTTGGCATCTGTGAATGAGCAGTTCTTC.

This chain joins TRBV6-5 and TRBJ2-7, with 10 bases matching TRBD1. The CDR3 has 13 residues. Germline-derived CDR1 and CDR2 are MNHEY and SVGAGI. V gave up 4 bases and J gave up 6 bases; unmatched junction bases: 3. Written as DNA, the CDR3 is TGTGCCAGCAGTTCCGGACAGGGGGGCGAGCAGTACTTC. Amino acid sequence: CASSSGQGGEQYF.

The chain uses TRBV5-1 and TRBJ2-2, with a tentative D call TRBD1 (5 bases). The CDR3 contains 15 residues. Germline V gene data show CDR1 as SGHRS and CDR2 as YFSETQ. V lost 0 bases and J 5 bases, leaving 11 bases between the germline ends. CDR3 sequence reads: CASSLDGARTGELFF. The CDR3 DNA follows: TGCGCCAGCAGCTTGGATGGGGCGAGGACCGGGGAGCTGTTTTTT.

The chain links TRBV18 to TRBJ1-4, with D possibly matching TRBD1 (5 bases). Germline V gene sequence: CDR1 KGHSH, CDR2 LQKENI. The CDR3 consists of 14 residues. Trimming shortened V by 2 bases and J by 3 bases, and 7 bases separated the two germline ends. CDR3 DNA: TGTGCCAGCTCACCAGGGGCGGCTAATGAAAAACTGTTTTTT. Protein sequence: CASSPGAANEKLFF.

The chain carries TRBV9 and TRBJ2-3; D may be TRBD2 (5 bases). Trimming removed 0 bases from V and 3 bases from J, with 8 bases in between. The V gene's germline CDR1 is SGDLS and CDR2 YYNGEE. The CDR3 spans 14 residues. In nucleotides, the CDR3 is TGTGCCAGCAGCGTAGATCCGGGAACAGATACGCAGTATTTT. It specifies CASSVDPGTDTQYF.

The rearrangement links TRBV10-3 to TRBJ1-1; D call uncertain. Between the trimmed V and J ends, which lost 4 bases and 1 base, there was a span of 4 bases. The CDR3 extends over 12 amino acids. Per germline, CDR1 ENHRY and CDR2 SYGVKD. The CDR3 DNA follows: TGTGCCATCAGTGTGGCGAACACTGAAGCTTTCTTT. It encodes CAISVANTEAFF.

This chain connects TRBV4-1 to TRBJ2-5; D is possibly TRBD1 (5 bases). The germline V gene encodes CDR1 MGHRA and CDR2 YSYEKL. The length of the CDR3 is 16 residues. V dropped 1 base and J dropped 2 bases, with 14 bases sitting between them. The CDR3 reads CASSQGQGIPQETQYF. The DNA for the CDR3 is TGCGCCAGCAGCCAAGGTCAGGGCATTCCACAAGAGACCCAGTACTTC.

This chain uses TRBV5-8 with TRBJ2-2, with 10 bases identical to TRBD1. CDR3 size: 15 residues. Germline V CDR1 and CDR2: SGHTS, YDEGEE. The V gene end was trimmed by 3 bases and the J gene end by 3 bases; junction bases not matched to a gene: 2. Written as DNA, the CDR3 is TGTGCCAGCAGCTCTGGGACAGGGGACACCGGGGAGCTGTTTTTT. Translating it yields CASSSGTGDTGELFF.

The chain uses TRBV27 and TRBJ2-1; maybe TRBD1 (6 bases). Trimming removed 8 bases at V and 9 bases at J, with 20 bases between. From germline, CDR1 is MNHEY and CDR2 SMNVEV (reference sequence). This CDR3 is built from 14 residues. This CDR3 reads CASRPGQGTSEQFF. The CDR3 DNA follows: TGTGCCAGCCGGCCTGGGCAGGGGACGAGTGAGCAGTTCTTC.

This chain uses TRBV7-2 with TRBJ1-3; D unclear. The CDR3 covers 15 residues. Germline V gene lookup returns CDR1 SGHTA and CDR2 FQGNSA. The germline V and J ends were trimmed by 5 bases and 0 bases, with 11 bases remaining between them. As DNA, the CDR3 is TGTGCCAGCAGCCGTGGCTGGAGCTCTGGAAACACCATATATTTT. This encodes CASSRGWSSGNTIYF.

The chain carries TRBV28 and TRBJ1-4; tentatively, D is TRBD1 (6 bases). CDR3 length equals 14 residues. Germline CDR1 and CDR2: MDHEN and SYDVKM. V was trimmed by 2 bases and J by 8 bases, leaving 12 bases between them. The CDR3 here is CASSLGARGEKLFF. The CDR3 region has the DNA TGTGCCAGCAGTTTAGGGGCTAGGGGGGAAAAACTGTTTTTT.